Listed below are T cell receptor beta chains from one sample, sequenced in a study of Graves' ophthalmopathy and Graves' hyperthyroidism. TCRdb re-analysed the multiplex PCR reads in MiXCR, keeping a single row per CDR3 protein. The sample lists almost 750,000 distinct CDR3 sequences, approximately 40% occurring once. Sample: peripheral blood. Source of these receptors: an adult man with Graves' ophthalmopathy. The CDR3 runs from the conserved cysteine through the conserved F or W. Fields, in order: clone size, J gene, V gene, D gene, CDR3 protein, CDR3 DNA. D genes are given only for firm matches. Size tells how often a clone was seen (once, few, many) or the class of an expanded clone, and some rows leave it out.

size: NA
J: TRBJ2-7
V: TRBV5-4
D: NA
CDR3: CASSSLKTGNRSYEQYF
DNA: TGTGCCAGCAGCTCCCTTAAAACAGGGAACCGCTCCTACGAGCAGTACTTC

size: NA
J: TRBJ2-6
V: TRBV4-2
D: NA
CDR3: CASSLEAPSGANVLTF
DNA: TGTGCCAGCAGCTTGGAGGCCCCCTCTGGGGCCAACGTCCTGACTTTC

size: NA
J: TRBJ1-2
V: TRBV11-2
D: TRBD1
CDR3: CASSSPTNRGRTGNTF
DNA: TGTGCCAGCAGCTCTCCTACCAACAGGGGGCGAACTGGCAACACCTTC

size: NA
J: TRBJ2-7
V: TRBV2
D: NA
CDR3: CASSLTLLYEQYF
DNA: TGTGCCAGCAGCTTAACCCTCTTGTACGAGCAGTACTTC

size: few
J: TRBJ2-5
V: TRBV6-6
D: NA
CDR3: CASSSPGLETQYF
DNA: TGTGCCAGCAGTTCCCCCGGATTGGAGACCCAGTACTTC

size: many
J: TRBJ2-7
V: TRBV20-1
D: NA
CDR3: CSANGGLRDEQYF
DNA: TGCAGTGCGAACGGGGGGCTCAGGGACGAGCAGTACTTC

size: many
J: TRBJ1-6
V: TRBV14
D: TRBD1
CDR3: CASSHSDRADSPLHF
DNA: TGTGCCAGCAGCCACTCGGACAGGGCTGATTCACCCCTCCACTTT

size: few
J: TRBJ1-4
V: TRBV6-2/TRBV6-3
D: NA
CDR3: CASSLAGTTNEKLFF
DNA: TGTGCCAGCAGCCTCGCGGGTACAACTAATGAAAAACTGTTTTTT

size: NA
J: TRBJ1-1
V: TRBV6-4
D: NA
CDR3: CASSEGGRIAFF
DNA: TGTGCCAGCAGTGAGGGGGGGCGGATTGCTTTCTTT

size: few
J: TRBJ2-5
V: TRBV7-2
D: NA
CDR3: CASGGPFQETQYF
DNA: TGTGCCAGCGGGGGACCGTTCCAAGAGACCCAGTACTTC

size: many
J: TRBJ1-2
V: TRBV15
D: TRBD1
CDR3: CATSTETGGGLYGYTF
DNA: TGTGCCACCAGCACAGAAACAGGGGGCGGACTCTATGGCTACACCTTC

size: NA
J: TRBJ2-7
V: TRBV25-1
D: TRBD2
CDR3: CASSERTSGSYEQYF
DNA: TGTGCCAGCAGTGAGAGGACTAGCGGATCCTACGAGCAGTACTTC

size: few
J: TRBJ1-2
V: TRBV12-3/TRBV12-4
D: NA
CDR3: CASRLGTIYGYTF
DNA: TGTGCCAGCAGACTAGGGACAATTTATGGCTACACCTTC

size: few
J: TRBJ1-3
V: TRBV9
D: TRBD1
CDR3: CASSALLPGQGIGNTIYF
DNA: TGTGCCAGCAGCGCCTTATTGCCGGGACAGGGGATCGGAAACACCATATATTTT

size: few
J: TRBJ1-5
V: TRBV12-3/TRBV12-4
D: NA
CDR3: CASSPGEKQPQHF
DNA: TGTGCCAGCAGCCCCGGGGAGAAACAGCCCCAGCATTTT

size: many
J: TRBJ1-4
V: TRBV15
D: NA
CDR3: CATSRVKGANEKLFF
DNA: TGTGCCACCAGCAGAGTGAAAGGGGCTAATGAAAAACTGTTTTTT

size: NA
J: TRBJ2-7
V: TRBV7-4
D: NA
CDR3: CASTPGRIYEQYF
DNA: TGTGCCAGCACCCCGGGACGGATCTACGAGCAGTACTTC

size: few
J: TRBJ2-2
V: TRBV7-2
D: NA
CDR3: CASIRRGANTRELFF
DNA: TGTGCCAGCATCAGGAGGGGAGCGAACACCAGGGAGCTGTTTTTT

size: few
J: TRBJ1-5
V: TRBV9
D: TRBD1
CDR3: CASSASGQAHQPQHF
DNA: TGTGCCAGCAGCGCCTCCGGACAGGCCCATCAGCCCCAGCATTTT

size: NA
J: TRBJ2-6
V: TRBV7-9
D: NA
CDR3: CASSLRLSAPSGANVLTF
DNA: TGTGCCAGCAGCTTGCGATTGTCTGCCCCCTCTGGGGCCAACGTCCTGACTTTC

size: NA
J: TRBJ2-7
V: TRBV20-1
D: NA
CDR3: CSAAGTGVYEQYF
DNA: TGCAGTGCTGCCGGGACTGGGGTGTACGAGCAGTACTTC

size: many
J: TRBJ1-1
V: TRBV2
D: NA
CDR3: CASSVPPNTEAFF
DNA: TGTGCCAGCAGTGTCCCGCCTAACACTGAAGCTTTCTTT

size: NA
J: TRBJ2-7
V: TRBV29-1
D: TRBD2
CDR3: CSVARVGTGGLGEQYF
DNA: TGCAGCGTGGCCCGTGTCGGGACGGGGGGACTCGGGGAGCAGTACTTC

size: many
J: TRBJ2-5
V: TRBV2
D: TRBD1
CDR3: CASSRPRTGRTQYF
DNA: TGTGCCAGCAGTAGGCCACGGACAGGGAGGACCCAGTACTTC

size: NA
J: TRBJ2-7
V: TRBV7-9
D: TRBD2
CDR3: CASSPSGGFPYEQYF
DNA: TGTGCCAGCAGCCCTAGCGGGGGGTTTCCCTACGAGCAGTACTTC

size: NA
J: TRBJ1-1
V: TRBV9
D: NA
CDR3: CASSVVLSNTEAFF
DNA: TGTGCCAGCAGCGTAGTATTAAGCAACACTGAAGCTTTCTTT

size: NA
J: TRBJ2-5
V: TRBV5-6
D: TRBD1
CDR3: CASSIRGQILWETQYF
DNA: TGTGCCAGCAGCATACGGGGACAGATACTATGGGAGACCCAGTACTTC

size: NA
J: TRBJ1-2
V: TRBV20-1
D: NA
CDR3: CSASLTGGGYTF
DNA: TGCAGTGCTAGTCTTACAGGTGGTGGCTACACCTTC

size: few
J: TRBJ1-5
V: TRBV24-1
D: TRBD1
CDR3: CASSPPLGTAQPQHF
DNA: TGTGCCAGCAGCCCCCCGCTCGGGACAGCCCAGCCCCAGCATTTT

size: NA
J: TRBJ1-1
V: TRBV25-1
D: TRBD1
CDR3: CASSPGTARANTEAFF
DNA: TGTGCCAGCAGTCCGGGGACAGCTAGGGCAAACACTGAAGCTTTCTTT

size: NA
J: TRBJ2-7
V: TRBV10-3
D: TRBD1
CDR3: CAISLGGRSSYEQYF
DNA: TGTGCCATCAGTTTAGGGGGCAGGTCGTCCTACGAGCAGTACTTC

size: NA
J: TRBJ1-2
V: TRBV6-2/TRBV6-3
D: NA
CDR3: CASHEWKGEYGYTF
DNA: TGTGCCAGCCACGAATGGAAGGGCGAATATGGCTACACCTTC

size: NA
J: TRBJ2-1
V: TRBV7-9
D: TRBD2
CDR3: CASSQETSGSYNEQFF
DNA: TGTGCCAGCAGCCAAGAGACTAGCGGCTCCTACAATGAGCAGTTCTTC

size: many
J: TRBJ1-2
V: TRBV19
D: TRBD1
CDR3: CASSMGQLSYGYTF
DNA: TGTGCCAGTAGTATGGGACAGCTGTCCTATGGCTACACCTTC

size: few
J: TRBJ1-3
V: TRBV19
D: NA
CDR3: CASKLLYSGNTIYF
DNA: TGTGCCAGTAAGCTATTATACTCTGGAAACACCATATATTTT

size: few
J: TRBJ1-2
V: TRBV7-9
D: NA
CDR3: CASSPLAPRAGSYGYTF
DNA: TGTGCCAGCAGCCCGCTTGCACCCAGAGCAGGGAGCTATGGCTACACCTTC

size: many
J: TRBJ1-6
V: TRBV14
D: NA
CDR3: CASSQSKGISSPLHF
DNA: TGTGCCAGCAGCCAATCAAAAGGGATCAGTTCACCCCTCCACTTT

size: NA
J: TRBJ1-2
V: TRBV29-1
D: TRBD1
CDR3: CSVDRQGRPYTF
DNA: TGCAGCGTTGATCGACAGGGCAGACCCTACACCTTC

size: NA
J: TRBJ1-5
V: TRBV20-1
D: TRBD1
CDR3: CSARDGTGDGQPQHF
DNA: TGCAGTGCTAGAGATGGGACAGGGGACGGACAGCCCCAGCATTTT

size: few
J: TRBJ2-6
V: TRBV20-1
D: NA
CDR3: CSARQPGVTSSGANVLTF
DNA: TGCAGTGCTAGACAACCCGGAGTTACAAGCTCTGGGGCCAACGTCCTGACTTTC

size: few
J: TRBJ1-1
V: TRBV5-1
D: TRBD1
CDR3: CASSRETGVRTEAFF
DNA: TGCGCCAGCAGCCGAGAAACAGGGGTTCGGACTGAAGCTTTCTTT

size: few
J: TRBJ1-4
V: TRBV10-3
D: NA
CDR3: CASSYGTANEKLFF
DNA: TGTGCCAGCAGTTACGGGACGGCTAATGAAAAACTGTTTTTT

size: NA
J: TRBJ2-5
V: TRBV7-8
D: NA
CDR3: CASSMDRFYQETQYF
DNA: TGTGCCAGCAGCATGGACAGATTTTACCAAGAGACCCAGTACTTC

size: once
J: TRBJ2-1
V: TRBV24-1
D: TRBD2
CDR3: CATSEASGSGEQFF
DNA: TGTGCCACCAGTGAGGCTAGCGGGAGTGGAGAGCAGTTCTTC

size: NA
J: TRBJ2-2
V: TRBV7-9
D: TRBD1
CDR3: CAGSLGGRATGELFF
DNA: TGTGCCGGCAGCTTAGGGGGCAGGGCCACCGGGGAGCTGTTTTTT

size: NA
J: TRBJ1-3
V: TRBV10-3
D: NA
CDR3: CAISEKGFGNTIYF
DNA: TGTGCCATCAGTGAGAAGGGGTTTGGAAACACCATATATTTT

size: once
J: TRBJ2-6
V: TRBV29-1
D: NA
CDR3: CSVCWPNGGHPSGANVLTF
DNA: TGCAGCGTCTGCTGGCCGAACGGCGGTCACCCCTCTGGGGCCAACGTCCTGACTTTC

size: many
J: TRBJ1-2
V: TRBV29-1
D: NA
CDR3: CSVDRGRGVGYTF
DNA: TGCAGCGTTGATCGGGGGCGCGGGGTTGGCTACACCTTC

size: NA
J: TRBJ2-7
V: TRBV6-1
D: TRBD1
CDR3: CASRRRGEQYF
DNA: TGTGCCAGCAGGCGCAGGGGGGAGCAGTACTTC

size: NA
J: TRBJ1-1
V: TRBV20-1
D: NA
CDR3: CSARDIAVVEAFF
DNA: TGCAGTGCTAGAGATATAGCGGTTGTGGAAGCTTTCTTT

size: once
J: TRBJ2-5
V: TRBV20-1
D: NA
CDR3: CSARFERGVETQYF
DNA: TGCAGTGCTAGATTTGAAAGAGGGGTGGAGACCCAGTACTTC

size: many
J: TRBJ1-2
V: TRBV5-5
D: TRBD1
CDR3: CASRTGRNYGYTF
DNA: TGTGCCAGTCGGACAGGAAGGAACTATGGCTACACCTTC

size: NA
J: TRBJ2-5
V: TRBV20-1
D: NA
CDR3: CSARDLRWEETQYF
DNA: TGCAGTGCTAGAGATTTACGCTGGGAGGAGACCCAGTACTTC

size: few
J: TRBJ1-5
V: TRBV19
D: TRBD1
CDR3: CASSNNPDRDYSNQPQHF
DNA: TGTGCCAGTAGCAACAACCCCGACAGGGACTATAGCAATCAGCCCCAGCATTTT

size: NA
J: TRBJ2-5
V: TRBV2
D: TRBD1
CDR3: CASSRDRAAGGKTQYF
DNA: TGTGCCAGCAGCAGGGACAGGGCCGCCGGAGGGAAGACCCAGTACTTC